The next 19 T cell receptor beta chains were all read from a single sample in a study of Graves' ophthalmopathy and Graves' hyperthyroidism (dated by TCRdb to 2016 to 2019). TCRdb shows the sequencer as Illumina HiSeq 2000. For repertoire sequencing, TCR beta CDR3 regions were amplified from RNA transcripts. The first round of RT-PCR was done with HTBI primers and the Qiagen OneStep RT-PCR kit, and was followed by a second round of multiplex PCR, then size selection and purification. TCRdb passed the public sequencing reads through fastp at Q25 and MiXCR, retaining productive beta sequences. When rows share a CDR3 protein, they turn into one entry using the most common DNA and genes. The sample records a few hundred thousand distinct CDR3 sequences, 15% of which are singletons. Jointly, the top ten make up approximately 7% of the sample. Sample: peripheral blood. These receptors were taken from a woman between 18 and 29 years old with stable Graves' hyperthyroidism. Donor details come from another sample of the same person, matched by shared clones.

Turning to this clonotype: A much larger clone is a single base away; this may be a read error. Likely a read error: the CDR3 ends without its conserved phenylalanine or tryptophan. The rearrangement links TRBV28 to TRBJ1-5; D is unresolved. Germline V gene data show CDR1 as MDHEN and CDR2 as SYDVKM. CDR3 length: 13 amino acids. The germline V and J ends were trimmed by 6 bases and 7 bases, with 13 bases remaining between them. The CDR3 here is CASSIISGQPQHL. Written as DNA, the CDR3 is TGTGCCAGCAGCATTATATCGGGACAGCCCCAGCATTTG.

This clonotype showed up many times. The chain has TRBV10-3 and TRBJ1-5; TRBD1 matches 8 bases. In germline, CDR1 is ENHRY, CDR2 SYGVKD. Trimming removed 10 bases from V and 0 bases from J; junction bases left unmatched: 8. This CDR3 region has 15 residues. The CDR3 nucleotides are TGTGCCACCAGGGGGACAGGCCCTAGCAATCAGCCCCAGCATTTT. Protein sequence: CATRGTGPSNQPQHF.

This clonotype was recorded many times. The rearrangement links TRBV15 to TRBJ2-5; a possible D gene is TRBD2 (7 bases). Trimming removed 5 bases from V and 4 bases from J, with 14 bases in between. Germline values: CDR1 LNHNV, CDR2 YYDKDF (reference sequence). The CDR3 has 14 amino acids. CDR3 in amino acids: CATSLHREGETQYF. CDR3 nucleotides: TGTGCCACCAGCTTACACAGGGAGGGAGAGACCCAGTACTTC.

This clonotype has ten or more counts. The rearrangement links TRBV19 to TRBJ1-5; tentative D call: TRBD1 (5 bases). With 6 bases removed from V and 3 bases from J, the gap between germline ends came to 12 bases. The CDR3 length is 14 residues. Germline CDR1 LNHDA, CDR2 SQIVND (reference sequence). The CDR3 sequence is CASSPTEYNQPQHF. DNA for the CDR3: TGTGCCAGTAGCCCGACAGAGTACAATCAGCCCCAGCATTTT.

Ten or more counts support this clonotype. The chain recombines TRBV12-3 or TRBV12-4 with TRBJ2-5, with 10 bases identical to TRBD2. V gave up 5 bases and J gave up 0 bases; unmatched junction bases: 15. This CDR3 has 19 residues. This CDR3 reads CASSPFKRGGPAHQETQYF. For the CDR3, the DNA is TGTGCCAGCAGTCCATTTAAGCGGGGGGGCCCTGCACACCAAGAGACCCAGTACTTC.

This clonotype was counted many times. A much larger clone lies one base from this, so it may be a read error. V usage is TRBV6-5 and J usage is TRBJ1-2; D not resolved. Germline assignment: CDR1 MNHEY and CDR2 SVGAGI. The V and J ends lost 0 bases and 5 bases respectively, with 4 bases between them. The CDR3 totals 12 residues. The CDR3 is CASSYSGYGYTF. DNA for the CDR3: TGTGCCAGCAGTTACTCGGGGTATGGCTACACCTTC.

This clonotype was counted many times. The V call is TRBV18, the J call TRBJ2-5, with D uncertain. Germline values: CDR1 KGHSH, CDR2 LQKENI. The CDR3 contains 14 residues. With 1 base removed from V and 3 bases from J, the gap between germline ends came to 9 bases. CDR3 residues: CASSPRSREETQYF. The CDR3 nucleotides are TGTGCCAGCTCACCACGGAGTCGGGAAGAGACCCAGTACTTC.

This clonotype was seen only a few times. The chain employs TRBV4-1 and TRBJ1-5, with a weak D call TRBD1 (5 bases). This CDR3 is built from 15 residues. Germline V gene sequence: CDR1 MGHRA, CDR2 YSYEKL. V was pared by 3 bases and J by 1 base, with 10 bases between. The CDR3, as DNA: TGCGCCAGCAGCCAGGGGACGGCCAGCAATCAGCCCCAGCATTTT. It codes for CASSQGTASNQPQHF.

Remarks on this clonotype: This may arise from a read error, as a much more abundant clone is one base away. CDR3 region: CASSSRVETQYF. Here the CDR3 DNA reads TGTGCCAGCAGCTCAAGGGTGGAGACCCAGTACTTC. This chain uses TRBV11-3 with TRBJ2-5; D ambiguous. From germline, CDR1 is SGHNT and CDR2 YENEEA. The CDR3 spans 12 residues. V lost 4 bases and J lost 5, with 8 bases in between.

This clonotype was detected only a few times. The V and J genes are TRBV5-6 and TRBJ1-1; tentative D call: TRBD1 (6 bases). V was clipped by 6 bases and J by 6 bases, with 18 bases between them. This CDR3 region has 14 residues. The germline CDR1 and CDR2 sequences are SGHDT and YYEEEE. DNA for the CDR3: TGTGCCAGCATCCTCCTAGGGGGGCAGCCTGAAGCTTTCTTT. This codes for CASILLGGQPEAFF.

This clonotype has a count of ten or more. This rearrangement joins TRBV29-1 to TRBJ1-2, with TRBD1 matching 7 bases. In germline, CDR1 is SQVTM, CDR2 ANQGSEA. The CDR3 totals 13 residues. V was pared by 5 bases and J by 6 bases, with 9 bases of the junction left unmatched. The CDR3 spells CSVKKQGLNGYTF. For the CDR3, the DNA is TGCAGCGTTAAGAAACAGGGGCTAAATGGCTACACCTTC.

Ten or more counts support this clonotype. J is TRBJ2-7 and V is TRBV20-1; 7 positions agree with TRBD1. CDR1 is DFQATT and CDR2 is SNEGSKA in the germline V gene (reference sequence). This CDR3 has 15 residues. V lost 0 bases and J lost 4; bases outside the gene matches: 9. The CDR3: CSARDPRTGKYEQYF. Here the CDR3 DNA reads TGCAGTGCTAGAGATCCGAGGACAGGAAAATACGAGCAGTACTTC.

This clonotype was observed many times. The chain joins TRBV2 to TRBJ2-7; 10 bases match TRBD1. Losses at the gene ends were 8 bases for V and 0 bases for J; bases not matched to a gene: 10. Per the germline V gene, CDR1 is SNHLY and CDR2 is FYNNEI. The CDR3 length is 16 residues. The CDR3, as DNA: TGTGCCAGCGGGGGAGATAGGGACAGGGGCTCCTACGAGCAGTACTTC. Its translation: CASGGDRDRGSYEQYF.

This clonotype was counted many times. The chain joins TRBV6-1 to TRBJ1-1; the D gene is possibly TRBD1 (5 bases). The germline V gene has CDR1 MNHNS and CDR2 SASEGT. The CDR3 consists of 15 residues. Trimming removed 5 bases from V and 0 bases from J, with 13 bases in between. CDR3 bases: TGTGCCAGCAGTCCGGGACCGACCATGAACACTGAAGCTTTCTTT. Translated, it gives CASSPGPTMNTEAFF.

This clonotype has ten or more counts. The gene calls are TRBV20-1 and TRBJ1-1, with D possibly being TRBD1 (5 bases). This CDR3 has 14 amino acids. Germline V gene sequence: CDR1 DFQATT, CDR2 SNEGSKA (reference sequence). V was pared by 3 bases and J by 4 bases, with 15 bases between. CDR3 sequence (DNA): TGCAGTGCTAGCGAGGGGTTCGGGAGCACTGAAGCTTTCTTT. Encoded protein: CSASEGFGSTEAFF.

The genes are TRBV11-2 and TRBJ2-7, with 7 bases that match TRBD1. CDR3 length: 15 amino acids. Germline V gene data show CDR1 as SGHAT and CDR2 as FQNNGV. V was pared by 5 bases and J by 6 bases, with 13 bases of the junction left unmatched. CDR3: CASSARQGTLGEQYF. As DNA, the CDR3 is TGTGCCAGCAGCGCCCGACAGGGAACCCTAGGCGAGCAGTACTTC.

This chain joins TRBV3-1 and TRBJ1-2; D is undetermined. Germline values: CDR1 LGHDT, CDR2 YNNKEL (reference sequence). This CDR3 is 13 amino acids long. The germline V and J ends were trimmed by 1 base and 9 bases, with 12 bases remaining between them. The CDR3 is CASSQGVRNCYTF. Here the CDR3 DNA reads TGTGCCAGCAGCCAAGGGGTGAGGAATTGCTACACCTTC.

This chain joins TRBV11-2 and TRBJ2-2; 9 positions agree with TRBD1. The CDR3 extends over 16 amino acids. From germline, CDR1 is SGHAT and CDR2 FQNNGV. Trimming at V came to 4 bases and at J to 7 bases, leaving 10 bases not matched to a gene. CDR3 residues: CASSSVGTGLDGELFF. In nucleotides, the CDR3 is TGTGCCAGCAGCTCAGTGGGGACAGGGTTGGACGGGGAGCTGTTTTTT. Full variable domain (outside the CDR3, taken from reference TRBV11-2 and TRBJ2-2): EAGVAQSPRYKIIEKRQSVAFWCNPISGHATLYWYQQILGQGPKLLIQFQNNGVVDDSQLPKDRFSAERLKGVDSTLKIQPAKLEDSAVYLCASSSVGTGLDGELFFGEGSRLTVL.

This clonotype was seen repeatedly, ten times or more. The gene calls are TRBV28 and TRBJ2-6; tentatively, D is TRBD2 (5 bases). Germline loops: CDR1 MDHEN, CDR2 SYDVKM. V lost 8 bases and J lost 0, with 14 bases in between. The CDR3 has 16 residues. The CDR3 DNA is TGTGCCAGCTACGGAGGCCCCAGCTCTGGGGCCAACGTCCTGACTTTC. Protein product: CASYGGPSSGANVLTF.